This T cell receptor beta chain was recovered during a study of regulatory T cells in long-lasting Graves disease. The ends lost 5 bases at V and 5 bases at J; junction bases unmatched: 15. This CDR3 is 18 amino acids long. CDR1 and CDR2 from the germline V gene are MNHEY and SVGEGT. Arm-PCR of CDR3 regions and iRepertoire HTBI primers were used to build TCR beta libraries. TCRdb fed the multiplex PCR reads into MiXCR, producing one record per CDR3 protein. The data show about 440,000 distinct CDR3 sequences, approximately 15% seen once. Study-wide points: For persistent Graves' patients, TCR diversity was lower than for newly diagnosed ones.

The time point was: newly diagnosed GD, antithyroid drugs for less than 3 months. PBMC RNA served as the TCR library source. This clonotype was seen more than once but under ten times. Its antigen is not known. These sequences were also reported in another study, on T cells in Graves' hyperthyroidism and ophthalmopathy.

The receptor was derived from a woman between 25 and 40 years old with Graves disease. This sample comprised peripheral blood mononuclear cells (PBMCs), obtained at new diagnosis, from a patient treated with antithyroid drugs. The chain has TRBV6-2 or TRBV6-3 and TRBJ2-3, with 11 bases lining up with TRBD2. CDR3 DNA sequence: TGTGCCAGCAGTGAAGTCGGGGGTACTAGCGGGAGAGGAGATACGCAGTATTTT. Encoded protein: CASSEVGGTSGRGDTQYF.